This T cell receptor beta chain was sequenced in a study of CD8 T cells in ankylosing spondylitis. General study results and limits: As reported, disease-linked clones showed significant enrichment in matched ankylosing spondylitis synovial fluid. For ankylosing spondylitis blood, a TCR beta motif of roughly 8 highly homologous variants appeared characteristic. Peripheral blood held disease-linked clones only at relatively low frequency, and these were CD8+.

To note about this clonotype: What it recognizes is unknown.

The germline V gene encodes CDR1 DFQATT and CDR2 SNEGSKA (reference sequence). The germline V and J ends were trimmed by 0 bases and 4 bases, with 16 bases remaining between them. This CDR3 has 17 amino acids. TCRdb re-derived calls from the 5' RACE reads in MiXCR, one entry per CDR3 protein. The sample includes about 250,000 distinct CDR3 sequences, more than 20% of them seen just once. The receptor was isolated from a male donor with ankylosing spondylitis or in good health (not recorded which). The genes are TRBV20-1 and TRBJ1-6; the D gene is possibly TRBD1 (6 bases). The sample taken for sequencing was blood, either unsorted or a sorted T cell fraction (not recorded which). As DNA, the CDR3 is TGCAGTGCTAGAGATAGAGAGGGGGGCTCTTATAATTCACCCCTCCACTTT. This encodes CSARDREGGSYNSPLHF.